One sample yielded the 14 T cell receptor beta chains listed below, sequenced in a study of blood T cell repertoires in COVID-19. Sequencing was performed with immunoSEQ multiplex PCR; in TCRdb, only in-frame clones are kept and a portion is missing. The table includes approximately 240,000 clones, around 90% detected once. The sample taken for sequencing was PBMCs or T cells enriched from blood (not recorded which). The receptors derive from a woman aged 30 to 39 with acute COVID-19.

The chain employs TRBV4-1 and TRBJ1-6; 7 bases map to TRBD1. Trimming removed 2 bases from V and 10 bases from J; junction bases left unmatched: 5. From germline, CDR1 is MGHRA and CDR2 YSYEKL. The CDR3 has 14 residues. CDR3 loop: CASSQRTGDSPLHF. CDR3 coding DNA: TGCGCCAGCAGCCAAAGGACAGGAGACTCACCCCTCCACTTT.

There are a few counts of this clone. The J gene is TRBJ1-1, the V gene TRBV6-2 or TRBV6-3; TRBD1 agrees at 8 bases. This CDR3 contains 14 residues. CDR1 and CDR2 from the germline V gene are MNHEY and SVGEGT. V was clipped by 2 bases and J by 1 base; unmatched bases: 0. The CDR3 spells CASSYQGANTEAFF. CDR3 bases: TGTGCCAGCAGTTACCAGGGGGCGAACACTGAAGCTTTCTTT.

A word on this clone: The sample carries other DNA sequences with the same CDR3. The chain employs TRBV18 and TRBJ1-5; D perhaps matches TRBD1 (5 bases). CDR1 and CDR2 from the germline V gene are KGHSH and LQKENI. Trimming removed 2 bases at V and 4 bases at J, with 6 bases between. The CDR3 sequence is 13 residues long. CDR3 protein: CASSPSGNQPQHF. CDR3 coding DNA: TGTGCCAGCTCACCATCAGGGAATCAGCCCCAGCATTTT.

The chain has TRBV5-5 and TRBJ1-6; TRBD1 aligns across 9 bases. The CDR3 runs 16 residues. J was trimmed by 8 bases and V by 4 bases; bases with no gene match: 10. The germline CDR1 and CDR2 sequences are SGHKS and YYEKEE (reference sequence). The CDR3 nucleotides read TGTGCCAGCAGCCCGGGCTGGGACAGGGAAGATTCACCCCTCCACTTT. Protein sequence: CASSPGWDREDSPLHF.

This clone was found once. The CDR3 coding sequence is TGTGCCAGCAGCGGGACAGGGGATGGCAATCAGCCCCAGCATTTT. It is translated as CASSGTGDGNQPQHF. The chain couples TRBV28 to TRBJ1-5, with TRBD1 matching over 10 bases. V was pared by 6 bases and J by 2 bases, with 4 bases of the junction left unmatched. The CDR3 is made up of 15 amino acids. CDR1 and CDR2 from the germline V gene are MDHEN and SYDVKM.

The V and J genes are TRBV7-9 and TRBJ1-4, with 11 positions matching TRBD1. Germline assignment: CDR1 SEHNR and CDR2 FQNEAQ (reference sequence). The CDR3 is 16 amino acids. V gave up 5 bases and J gave up 2 bases; unmatched junction bases: 4. In DNA, the CDR3 is TGTGCCAGCAGCCTCTGGACAGGGGGCACTAATGAAAAACTGTTTTTT. This sequence encodes CASSLWTGGTNEKLFF.

The genes are TRBV19 and TRBJ1-6, with TRBD1 matching 8 bases. This CDR3 spans 16 amino acids. The V gene's germline CDR1 is LNHDA and CDR2 SQIVND (reference sequence). Trimming at V came to 7 bases and at J to 7 bases, leaving 12 bases not matched to a gene. In DNA, the CDR3 is TGTGCCAGTAAAAAACAGGGGGACGGTAGAAATTCACCCCTCCACTTT. Translated, it gives CASKKQGDGRNSPLHF.

The J gene is TRBJ1-1, the V gene TRBV7-9; 10 nucleotides line up with TRBD1. The CDR3 length is 19 residues. The ends lost 5 bases at V and 1 base at J; junction bases unmatched: 16. CDR1 SEHNR and CDR2 FQNEAQ come from the germline V gene (reference sequence). The CDR3 DNA reads as TGTGCCAGCAGCCGGAGTGGTGGGACAGGGGATTTATCGAACACTGAAGCTTTCTTT. Translated: CASSRSGGTGDLSNTEAFF.

V and J are TRBV6-5 and TRBJ2-2; TRBD1 might be the D (6 bases). The CDR3 sequence is 14 residues long. CDR1 MNHEY and CDR2 SVGAGI come from the germline V gene. V shed 7 bases and J shed 1 base, with 10 bases lying between them. The DNA for the CDR3 is TGTGCCAGCAAACAGACAGGGAACACCGGGGAGCTGTTTTTT. This codes for CASKQTGNTGELFF.

The chain has TRBV6-5 and TRBJ2-7; maybe TRBD1 (6 bases). The V end lost 5 bases, the J end lost 3 bases, and 17 bases lay between the germline ends. The CDR3 is 15 residues long. Looked up from germline, CDR1 is MNHEY and CDR2 is SVGAGI. CDR3 in DNA: TGTGCCAGCAGTAACATCACAGGGCTAAACTACGAGCAGTACTTC. This translates into CASSNITGLNYEQYF.

The CDR3, as DNA: TGTGCCAGCAGCTTTGGGTGGAGAATGAACACTGAAGCTTTCTTT. Its translation: CASSFGWRMNTEAFF. This chain links TRBV5-8 with TRBJ1-1; D not certain. CDR1 and CDR2 from the germline V gene are SGHTS and YDEGEE. V dropped 2 bases and J dropped 0 bases, with 11 bases sitting between them. The CDR3 runs to 15 residues.

The chain links TRBV12-5 to TRBJ1-2; 10 bases fit TRBD1. Trimming removed 6 bases from V and 8 bases from J; junction bases left unmatched: 9. The CDR3 is 14 residues long. Germline V gene data show CDR1 as LGHNT and CDR2 as FRNRAP. The CDR3 is CASGPGGQGSGYTF. The CDR3 nucleotides read TGTGCTAGTGGCCCGGGGGGACAGGGGAGCGGCTACACCTTC.

The genes are TRBV10-1 and TRBJ2-7, with 10 bases identical to TRBD2. V gave up 3 bases and J gave up 5 bases; unmatched junction bases: 16. Germline lookup yields CDR1 WNHNN and CDR2 SYGVQD (reference sequence). The CDR3 runs 18 residues. CDR3 in amino acids: CASSEVGRLAGARNEQYF. DNA of the CDR3: TGCGCCAGCAGTGAAGTAGGAAGGCTAGCGGGAGCGAGGAACGAGCAGTACTTC.

The V call is TRBV10-3, the J call TRBJ1-6; D is ambiguous. The CDR3 loop spans 14 amino acids. The germline V and J ends were trimmed by 11 bases and 10 bases, with 21 bases remaining between them. Germline V gene data show CDR1 as ENHRY and CDR2 as SYGVKD. The CDR3 DNA reads as TGTGCCGCCAAAAACCTCGGGGTTCGATCACCCCTCCACTTT. This codes for CAAKNLGVRSPLHF.